What follows are 22 T cell receptor beta chains derived from one specimen sequenced in a study of cytotoxic CD8 clonotypes in ibrutinib-treated CLL. The data were produced by immunoSEQ multiplex PCR, yet TCRdb's version contains in-frame clones alone and is incomplete. In the table there are more than 85,000 clones, around 80% of which are singletons. This specimen consisted of PBMCs, obtained after 12 months of ibrutinib treatment. The receptor set was obtained from a human donor with chronic lymphocytic leukemia.

The genes are TRBV7-3 and TRBJ1-1; no firm D call. This CDR3 comprises 13 residues. The V end was cut by 5 bases, the J end by 1 base, with 8 bases between. Germline values: CDR1 SGHTA, CDR2 FQGTGA. Written as DNA, the CDR3 is TGTGCCAGCAGCCCAAGACCGAACACTGAAGCTTTCTTT. The encoded protein is CASSPRPNTEAFF.

J is TRBJ1-4 and V is TRBV27; 7 bases line up with TRBD1. This CDR3 has 14 residues. CDR1 is MNHEY, CDR2 SMNVEV, per germline (reference sequence). The trim removed 6 bases at V and 8 bases at J, leaving 9 bases unmatched. CDR3 DNA: TGTGCCAGCAGCTCCGGGACAGTTCCCGAAAAACTGTTTTTT. As protein: CASSSGTVPEKLFF.

This clone was counted a single time. The CDR3 loop is CASSLSSNPYNEQFF. The CDR3 DNA reads TGTGCCAGCAGCTTAAGCTCCAACCCCTACAATGAGCAGTTCTTC. The chain employs TRBV7-6 and TRBJ2-1; D is unresolved. The CDR3 consists of 15 residues. The V end was cut by 2 bases, the J end by 2 bases, with 10 bases between. Per the germline V gene, CDR1 is SGHVS and CDR2 is FNYEAQ. The entire variable domain, with the rest obtained from reference TRBV7-6 and TRBJ2-1, is as follows: GAGVSQSPRYKVTKRGQDVALRCDPISGHVSLYWYRQALGQGPEFLTYFNYEAQQDKSGLPNDRFSAERPEGSISTLTIQRTEQRDSAMYRCASSLSSNPYNEQFFGPGTRLTVL.

The chain carries TRBV6-6 and TRBJ2-3; a weak D match, TRBD2 (6 bases). The CDR3 length is 13 residues. The V end was cut by 6 bases, the J end by 4 bases, with 11 bases between. Germline-derived CDR1 and CDR2 are MNHNY and SVGAGI (reference sequence). The CDR3 DNA reads as TGTGCCAGCAGACTAGCACCGTCAGATACGCAGTATTTT. It encodes CASRLAPSDTQYF.

This clone was counted a few times. The chain recombines TRBV5-1 with TRBJ2-7, with 9 bases lining up with TRBD1. CDR1 and CDR2 from the germline V gene are SGHRS and YFSETQ. The CDR3 is 14 residues long. Unmatched junction bases numbered 9, after V lost 7 bases and J lost 4 bases. The CDR3 protein is CASRLGTGYYEQYF. CDR3 sequence (DNA): TGCGCCAGCCGCCTCGGGACAGGGTATTACGAGCAGTACTTC.

V gene TRBV5-4 combines with J gene TRBJ2-7, with TRBD1 identical over 7 bases. J lost 5 bases, V lost 4 bases, and 9 bases had no gene match. The CDR3 contains 14 residues. CDR1 SGHNT and CDR2 YYREEE come from the germline V gene (reference sequence). CDR3 in amino acids: CASSLDRAKDEQYF. CDR3 nucleotide sequence: TGTGCCAGCAGCCTCGACAGGGCAAAGGACGAGCAGTACTTC.

The CDR3 reads CASSLGNRMKETQYF. Written as DNA, the CDR3 is TGTGCCAGCAGCTTAGGAAATAGGATGAAAGAGACCCAGTACTTC. V gene TRBV11-3 combines with J gene TRBJ2-5; D is uncertain. CDR3 size: 15 residues. CDR1 is SGHNT, CDR2 YENEEA, per germline. V was cut by 1 base and J by 3 bases, with 12 bases left in between.

The chain combines TRBV19 with TRBJ2-1; 9 bases align to TRBD1. The CDR3 spans 14 residues. CDR1 LNHDA and CDR2 SQIVND come from the germline V gene (reference sequence). Losses at the gene ends were 3 bases for V and 10 bases for J; bases not matched to a gene: 7. CDR3 bases: TGTGCCAGTAGTATGTCGGGACAGGGCGAGGAGCAGTTCTTC. It codes for CASSMSGQGEEQFF.

The rearrangement joins TRBV15 to TRBJ2-5; D gene unclear. V was clipped by 0 bases and J by 1 base, with 9 bases between them. Germline V lookup: CDR1 LNHNV, CDR2 YYDKDF (reference sequence). The CDR3 runs to 15 residues. The DNA of the CDR3 is TGTGCCACCAGCAGAGATCTGGGGTCCCAAGAGACCCAGTACTTC. As protein: CATSRDLGSQETQYF.

The DNA of the CDR3 is TGTGCCAGTAGAAGGGGGACAGGGATCTCTGAAGCTTTCTTT. This translates into CASRRGTGISEAFF. V gene TRBV19 combines with J gene TRBJ1-1, with 9 bases matching TRBD1. The length of the CDR3 is 14 residues. V trimming: 6 bases; J trimming: 6 bases; junction bases outside the gene matches: 8. The germline V gene has CDR1 LNHDA and CDR2 SQIVND (reference sequence). The whole variable domain, filled in from reference TRBV19 and TRBJ1-1, reads DGGITQSPKYLFRKEGQNVTLSCEQNLNHDAMYWYRQDPGQGLRLIYYSQIVNDFQKGDIAEGYSVSREKKESFPLTVTSAQKNPTAFYLCASRRGTGISEAFFGQGTRLTVV.

This clone was seen once. This rearrangement joins TRBV4-3 to TRBJ1-4, with 7 positions matching TRBD1. The CDR3 length is 18 residues. CDR1 LGHNA and CDR2 YSLEER come from the germline V gene. With V trimmed by 0 bases and J by 8 bases, 15 bases remained unmatched. In DNA form, the CDR3 reads TGCGCCAGCAGCCAAGACTTGGGGAGGGGGCGATTAGGGGAAAAACTGTTTTTT. Its translation is CASSQDLGRGRLGEKLFF.

The chain recombines TRBV5-1 with TRBJ2-1; D possibly corresponds to TRBD2 (6 bases). CDR1 and CDR2 from the germline V gene are SGHRS and YFSETQ. With 3 bases removed from V and 3 bases from J, the gap between germline ends came to 13 bases. CDR3 length: 15 amino acids. The CDR3 DNA follows: TGCGCCAGCAGCTCGGAAGCCGGGAGCTACAATGAGCAGTTCTTC. Its protein is CASSSEAGSYNEQFF.

V usage is TRBV6-5 and J usage is TRBJ2-7; D is unresolved. This CDR3 has 15 residues. Germline values: CDR1 MNHEY, CDR2 SVGAGI. Trimming cost V 2 bases and J 0 bases, with 11 bases left between them. CDR3 sequence reads: CASSYAADGSYEQYF. The DNA of the CDR3 is TGTGCCAGCAGTTACGCTGCTGACGGCTCCTACGAGCAGTACTTC.

The rearrangement joins TRBV30 to TRBJ2-3; D may match TRBD1 or TRBD2 (6 bases each). Germline V lookup: CDR1 GTSNPN, CDR2 SVGIG (reference sequence). The CDR3 runs 17 residues. Trimming pared 0 bases from V and 0 bases from J, leaving 16 bases between. CDR3: CAWSVWATGTSTDTQYF. DNA of the CDR3: TGTGCCTGGAGTGTATGGGCCACAGGGACTAGCACAGATACGCAGTATTTT.

For this clone: Compared with germline, one end of the junction differs, possibly owing to a read error. J is TRBJ2-2 and V is TRBV5-1; maybe TRBD1 (7 bases). The CDR3 runs 15 residues. Per germline, CDR1 SGHRS and CDR2 YFSETQ. The DNA of the CDR3 is TGCGCCAGCAGTTGGGACAGTACGAACACCGGGGGGCTGTTTTTT. As protein: CASSWDSTNTGGLFF.

V usage is TRBV28 and J usage is TRBJ2-7; D possibly corresponds to TRBD1 (6 bases). CDR1 and CDR2 (germline): MDHEN, SYDVKM. The CDR3 covers 14 residues. V lost 6 bases to trimming and J lost 1 base, with 13 bases between them. The CDR3 DNA follows: TGTGCCAGCAGGTCCACAGGGAGTTCCTACGAGCAGTACTTC. Translated: CASRSTGSSYEQYF.

Worth noting for this clone: The junction shows a germline mismatch at one end, possibly a read error. The rearrangement uses TRBV5-1 and TRBJ2-7; D tentatively fits TRBD1 or TRBD2 (5 bases each). The CDR3 runs 12 residues. From germline, CDR1 is SGHRS and CDR2 YFSETQ. DNA for the CDR3: TGCGCCAGCAGTCCCGAGAGGGGCGAGCAGTGCTTC. It specifies CASSPERGEQCF.

The chain employs TRBV6-5 and TRBJ2-3; unclear D gene. Deletions cut 5 bases from V and 4 bases from J, with 13 bases between. This CDR3 has 14 residues. Germline V gene sequence: CDR1 MNHEY, CDR2 SVGAGI. The CDR3 loop is CASSPKVQADTQYF. CDR3 in DNA: TGTGCCAGCAGTCCAAAGGTTCAGGCAGATACGCAGTATTTT.

In regard to this clone: An end of the junction does not agree with germline; a read error may underlie this. The rearrangement uses TRBV5-8 and TRBJ2-7; 7 positions agree with TRBD1. CDR3 size: 17 residues. Germline CDR1 SGHTS, CDR2 YDEGEE. CDR3 protein: CASSLVYQTGTAYEQYF. The DNA for the CDR3 is TGTGCCAGCAGCTTGGTCTATCAGACCGGGACAGCCTATGAGCAGTACTTC.

The rearrangement uses TRBV29-1 and TRBJ2-2; 9 positions match TRBD1. The length of the CDR3 is 14 residues. Germline trimming cut 6 bases from V and 2 bases from J; bases unmatched to any gene: 4. From germline, CDR1 is SQVTM and CDR2 ANQGSEA. CDR3 amino acids: CSVDRGSNTGELFF. DNA of the CDR3: TGCAGCGTAGACAGGGGGTCTAACACCGGGGAGCTGTTTTTT.

The chain joins TRBV7-6 to TRBJ2-2; no firm D call. The CDR3 length is 14 residues. CDR1 and CDR2 from the germline V gene are SGHVS and FNYEAQ. Trimming cost V 3 bases and J 1 base, with 6 bases left between them. The chain's CDR3 is CASSFSGNTGELFF. CDR3 in DNA: TGTGCCAGCAGCTTTTCCGGGAACACCGGGGAGCTGTTTTTT.

J is TRBJ1-1 and V is TRBV20-1, with D unclear. The CDR3 has 11 amino acids. Germline CDR1 is DFQATT and CDR2 is SNEGSKA (reference sequence). For the CDR3, the DNA is TGCAGGTTGGTGGAGAACACTGAAGCTTTCTTT. Amino acids: CRLVENTEAFF.